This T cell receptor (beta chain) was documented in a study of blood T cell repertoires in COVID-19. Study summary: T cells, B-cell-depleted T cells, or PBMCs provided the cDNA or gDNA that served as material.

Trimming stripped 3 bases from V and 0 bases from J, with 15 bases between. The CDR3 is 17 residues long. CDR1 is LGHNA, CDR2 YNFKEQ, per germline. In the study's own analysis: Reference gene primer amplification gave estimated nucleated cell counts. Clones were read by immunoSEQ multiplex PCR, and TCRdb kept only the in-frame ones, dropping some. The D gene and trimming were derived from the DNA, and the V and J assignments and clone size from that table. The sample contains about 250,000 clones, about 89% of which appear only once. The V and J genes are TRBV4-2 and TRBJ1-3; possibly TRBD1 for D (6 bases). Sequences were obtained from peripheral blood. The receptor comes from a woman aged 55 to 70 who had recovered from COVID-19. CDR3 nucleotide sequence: TGTGCCAGCAGCCAGCGCAGGGGCCCAAGCTCTGGAAACACCATATATTTT. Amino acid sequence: CASSQRRGPSSGNTIYF.